The source of this TCR beta chain is a study of response to subunit inactivated influenza vaccine listed by TCRdb under 2018. For the study in its entirety: Deep quantitative T cell receptor repertoire profiling was used in the study to track responses to a trivalent subunit inactivated influenza vaccine.

Paper-wide results and their limitations: According to the authors, only a limited number of new T cells may be recruited by each seasonal influenza vaccination.

Libraries came from RT-PCR. Sequencing took place on an Illumina HiSeq 2500. TCRdb passed the public sequencing reads through fastp at Q25 and MiXCR, retaining productive beta sequences. Each entry is one CDR3 protein sequence, shown with its most common DNA and genes. The sample table contains about 650,000 distinct CDR3 sequences; only one count was recorded for around 13% of them. Approximately 7.6% of the sample lies in the top ten. From the germline V gene, CDR1 is SGHRS and CDR2 is YFSETQ. Spanning cysteine to phenylalanine, the CDR3 consists of 16 amino acids. The CDR3 DNA has 48 bases and is translated from base 1. V lost 0 bases and J lost 0 bases; the stretch between them is 11 bases long. As concerns this clonotype: It has no known antigen specificity. No per-base quality is available; no much larger clone lies one base away.

Sequenced here: PBMCs from blood, sampled around two weeks before vaccination. Recombination linked TRBV5-1 to TRBJ2-3, with the D gene not clear enough to name. The receptor was derived from a middle-aged man who received an inactivated influenza vaccine. Donor details come from another sample of the same person, matched by shared clones. The DNA sequence is given as TGCGCCAGCAGCTTGGAGCTCGCTCACAGCACAGATACGCAGTATTTT. It encodes CASSLELAHSTDTQYF. Reference TRBV5-1 and TRBJ2-3 proteins supply the regions before and after the CDR3; the full variable domain is: KAGVTQTPRYLIKTRGQQVTLSCSPISGHRSVSWYQQTPGQGLQFLFEYFSETQRNKGNFPGRFSGRQFSNSRSEMNVSTLELGDSALYLCASSLELAHSTDTQYFGPGTRLTVL.